This TCR beta chain was obtained from a study of T cell changes during pregnancy in multiple sclerosis. Trimming removed 9 bases at V and 7 bases at J, with 21 bases between. CDR1 and CDR2 (germline): MNHEY, SVGAGI. This CDR3 is 15 amino acids long. Profiling relied on immunoSEQ multiplex PCR, and the TCRdb table lists in-frame clones only, not all of them. The sample holds tens of thousands of clones, roughly 91% seen once. This rearrangement joins TRBV6-5 to TRBJ2-2, with D perhaps TRBD2 (6 bases). Specimen: CD4+ T cells from peripheral blood mononuclear cells, collected in the second trimester of pregnancy. The receptor was derived from a female donor with multiple sclerosis, enrolled in a pregnancy study. CDR3 protein: CASNGAFRRGGELFF. DNA of the CDR3: TGTGCCAGTAACGGGGCATTCCGGCGGGGCGGGGAGCTGTTTTTT.